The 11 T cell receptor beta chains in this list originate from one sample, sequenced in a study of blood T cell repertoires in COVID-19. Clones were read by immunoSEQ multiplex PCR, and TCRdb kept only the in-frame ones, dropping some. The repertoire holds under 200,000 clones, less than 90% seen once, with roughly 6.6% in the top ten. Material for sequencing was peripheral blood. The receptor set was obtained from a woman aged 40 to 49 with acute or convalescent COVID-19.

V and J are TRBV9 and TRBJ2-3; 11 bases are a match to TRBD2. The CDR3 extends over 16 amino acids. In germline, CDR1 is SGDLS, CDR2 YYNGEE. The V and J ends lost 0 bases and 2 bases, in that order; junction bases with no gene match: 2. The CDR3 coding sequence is TGTGCCAGCAGCGTAGTTAGCGGGGGGGCCACAGATACGCAGTATTTT. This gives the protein CASSVVSGGATDTQYF.

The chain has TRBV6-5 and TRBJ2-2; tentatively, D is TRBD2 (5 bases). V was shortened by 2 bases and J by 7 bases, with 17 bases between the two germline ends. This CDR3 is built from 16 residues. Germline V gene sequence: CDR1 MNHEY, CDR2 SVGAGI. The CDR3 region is CASSYQFFDAGGELFF. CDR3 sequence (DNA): TGTGCCAGCAGTTACCAGTTCTTCGACGCGGGCGGGGAGCTGTTTTTT.

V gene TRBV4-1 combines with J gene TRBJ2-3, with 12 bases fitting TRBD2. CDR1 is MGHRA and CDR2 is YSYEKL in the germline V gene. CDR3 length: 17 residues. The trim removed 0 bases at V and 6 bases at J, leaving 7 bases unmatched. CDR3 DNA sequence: TGCGCCAGCAGCCAAGATTGGACTAGCGGGGACCTGGATACGCAGTATTTT. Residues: CASSQDWTSGDLDTQYF.

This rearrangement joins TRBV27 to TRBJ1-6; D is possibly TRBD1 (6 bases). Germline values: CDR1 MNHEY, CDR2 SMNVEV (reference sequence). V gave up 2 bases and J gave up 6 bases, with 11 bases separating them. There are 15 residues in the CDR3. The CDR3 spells CASSLLQGLNSPLHF. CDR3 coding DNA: TGTGCCAGCAGTTTACTCCAGGGGCTTAATTCACCCCTCCACTTT.

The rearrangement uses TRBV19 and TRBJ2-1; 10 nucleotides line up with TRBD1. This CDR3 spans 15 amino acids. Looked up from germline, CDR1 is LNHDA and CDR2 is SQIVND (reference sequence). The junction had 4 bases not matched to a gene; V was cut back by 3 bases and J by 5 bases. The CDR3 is CASSIRDRGDNEQFF. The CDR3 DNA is TGTGCCAGTAGTATTCGGGACAGGGGCGACAATGAGCAGTTCTTC.

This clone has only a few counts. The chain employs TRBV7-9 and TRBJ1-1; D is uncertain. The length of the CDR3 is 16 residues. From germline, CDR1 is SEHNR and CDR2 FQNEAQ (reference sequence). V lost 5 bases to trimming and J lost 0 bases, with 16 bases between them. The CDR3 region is CASSPPGNLVNTEAFF. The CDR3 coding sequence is TGTGCCAGCAGCCCGCCGGGGAACCTCGTGAACACTGAAGCTTTCTTT.

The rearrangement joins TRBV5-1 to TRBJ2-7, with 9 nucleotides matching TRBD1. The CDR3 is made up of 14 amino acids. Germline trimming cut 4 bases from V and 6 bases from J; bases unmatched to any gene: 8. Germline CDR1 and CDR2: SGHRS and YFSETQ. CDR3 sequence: CASSARDRAPEQYF. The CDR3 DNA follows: TGCGCCAGCAGCGCCCGGGACAGGGCCCCCGAGCAGTACTTC.

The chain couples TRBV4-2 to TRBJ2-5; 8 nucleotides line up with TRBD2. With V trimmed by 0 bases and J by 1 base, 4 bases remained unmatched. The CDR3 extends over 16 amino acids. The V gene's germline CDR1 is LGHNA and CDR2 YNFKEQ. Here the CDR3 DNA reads TGTGCCAGCAGCCAAGATCGGAGCGGGGGCCAAGAGACCCAGTACTTC. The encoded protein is CASSQDRSGGQETQYF.

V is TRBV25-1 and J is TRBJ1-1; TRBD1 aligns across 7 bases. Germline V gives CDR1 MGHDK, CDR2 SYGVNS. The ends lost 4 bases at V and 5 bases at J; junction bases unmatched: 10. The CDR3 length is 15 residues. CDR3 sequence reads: CASSADTGVGTEAFF. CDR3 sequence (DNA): TGTGCCAGCAGTGCCGACACAGGGGTGGGGACTGAAGCTTTCTTT. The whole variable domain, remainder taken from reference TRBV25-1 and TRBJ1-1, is EADIYQTPRYLVIGTGKKITLECSQTMGHDKMYWYQQDPGMELHLIHYSYGVNSTEKGDLSSESTVSRIRTEHFPLTLESARPSHTSQYLCASSADTGVGTEAFFGQGTRLTVV.

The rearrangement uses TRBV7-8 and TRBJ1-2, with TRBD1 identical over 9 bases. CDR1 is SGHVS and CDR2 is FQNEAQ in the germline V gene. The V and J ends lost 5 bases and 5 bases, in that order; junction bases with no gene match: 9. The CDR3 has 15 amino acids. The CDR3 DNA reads TGTGCCAGCAGCCCCCGGGACAGGGTTTTTTATGGCTACACCTTC. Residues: CASSPRDRVFYGYTF.

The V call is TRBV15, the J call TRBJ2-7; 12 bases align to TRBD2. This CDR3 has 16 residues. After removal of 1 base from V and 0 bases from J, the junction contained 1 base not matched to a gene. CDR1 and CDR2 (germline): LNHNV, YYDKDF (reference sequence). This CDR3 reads CATSRGLAGDSYEQYF. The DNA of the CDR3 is TGTGCCACCAGCAGAGGACTAGCGGGAGACTCCTACGAGCAGTACTTC.